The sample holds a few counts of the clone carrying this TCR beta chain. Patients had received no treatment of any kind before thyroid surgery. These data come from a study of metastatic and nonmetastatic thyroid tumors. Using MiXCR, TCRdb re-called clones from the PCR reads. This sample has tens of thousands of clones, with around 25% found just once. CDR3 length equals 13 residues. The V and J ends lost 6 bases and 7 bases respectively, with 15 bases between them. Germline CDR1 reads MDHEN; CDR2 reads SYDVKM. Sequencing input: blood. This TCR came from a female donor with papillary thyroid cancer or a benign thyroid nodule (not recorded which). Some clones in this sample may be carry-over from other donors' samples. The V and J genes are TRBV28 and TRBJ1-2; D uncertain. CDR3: CASSVDGNGGYTF. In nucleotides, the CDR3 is TGTGCCAGCAGCGTCGATGGTAACGGTGGCTACACCTTC.